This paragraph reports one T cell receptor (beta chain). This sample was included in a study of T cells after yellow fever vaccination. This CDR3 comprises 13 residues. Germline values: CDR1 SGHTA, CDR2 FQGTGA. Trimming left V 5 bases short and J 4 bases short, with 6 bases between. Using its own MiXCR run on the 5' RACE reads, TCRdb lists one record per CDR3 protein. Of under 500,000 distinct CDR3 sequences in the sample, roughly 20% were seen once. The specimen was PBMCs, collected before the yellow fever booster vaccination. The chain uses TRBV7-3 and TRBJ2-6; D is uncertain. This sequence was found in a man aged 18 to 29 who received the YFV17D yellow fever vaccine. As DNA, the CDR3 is TGTGCCAGCAGCGGACGGGGGGCCAACGTCCTGACTTTC. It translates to CASSGRGANVLTF.